One sample yielded the 2 T cell receptor beta chains listed below, sequenced in a study of graft-versus-host responses after intestinal transplantation. TCRdb's table, derived via immunoSEQ multiplex PCR, lists solely in-frame clones and lacks some. The sample carries over 90,000 clones, 80% to 95% recorded once. These receptors lack a known antigen. Sequencing used unstimulated CD8+ T cells sorted from spleen or lymph node cells, obtained before intestinal transplant. The source of these receptors is a human donor who received an intestinal transplant.

The rearrangement links TRBV4-1 to TRBJ2-7, with a weak D call TRBD1 (5 bases). In germline, CDR1 is MGHRA, CDR2 YSYEKL. V was trimmed by 2 bases and J by 0 bases, leaving 11 bases between them. This CDR3 has 15 residues. Written as DNA, the CDR3 is TGCGCCAGCAGCCAATCTTCAGGGCTCTCCTACGAGCAGTACTTC. Protein product: CASSQSSGLSYEQYF.

Worth noting for this clone: The junction and the germline gene differ at one end; a read error may be behind it. This chain uses TRBV6-5 with TRBJ2-1; a possible D gene is TRBD1 (7 bases). CDR3 length equals 13 residues. Germline-derived CDR1 and CDR2 are MNHEY and SVGAGI. CDR3 sequence (DNA): TGTGCCAGCAGTTATAAAGGGGGCGGGGAGTTGGTCTTC. This translates into CASSYKGGGELVF.